This T cell receptor beta chain was recorded in a study of resident and recirculating memory T cells in vitiligo (dated by TCRdb to the late 2010s). As for the study more broadly: For TCR beta sequencing, epidermis was obtained by shave biopsy from two lesional and two nonlesional sites, and PBMCs were also collected, from each of a few stable vitiligo patients. Without any cell sorting, samples were homogenized immediately before genomic DNA was extracted using the Qiagen DNeasy Blood & Tissue Kit. The human TCR beta sequencing tested whether specific clones in lesional vitiligo skin differed from clones in nonlesional skin and blood. Results and caveats for the whole study, not just this receptor: TCR sequences were not conserved across biopsy sites or patients, suggesting that different T cell clones infiltrate different lesions, described as private specificity. Mechanistic studies in the future are needed to assess how much the detected T cell clones and the human Trm pools versus Tcm pools each contribute. Overlap and correlation analysis showed no significant repertoire overlap between biopsies except for each lesion with itself, even within a single patient. No single dominant TCR clone was found, and clonality differed from one vitiligo lesion to another.

In regard to this clone: The specificity of this receptor is unknown. Base qualities are not recorded, but no much larger clone differs from it by a single base.

TCR beta chains were amplified from genomic DNA with the immunoSEQ hsTCRB kit. The immunoSEQ service ran the sequencing of the TCR beta libraries on an Illumina MiSeq instrument. As for how the authors treated the data: Repertoire data were analyzed with the immunoSEQ Analyzer. The table comes from immuneACCESS by way of TCRdb, which keeps in-frame sequences with V and J called. Part of the clones is missing from these tables; in studies checked, under half for an unresolved V gene and the rest for unknown reasons. V and J calls and clone size are those listed in that table; D and trimming were worked out from the DNA. This sample comprises 70,000 or so clones, more than 85% of them detected only once. The top ten hold 4.9% of the sample. CDR1 MDHEN and CDR2 SYDVKM were looked up in the germline V gene. The trim is 4 bases for V and 3 bases for J, with a gap of 12 bases between the germline ends. Taken from cysteine to phenylalanine, the CDR3 has 15 residues. Kept here is only the CDR3 DNA, which spans 45 bases and is read in frame from base 1.

Stable vitiligo was defined as no change in lesions over the previous 6 months. To qualify as stable, patients additionally needed to show no confetti depigmentation, which is a clinical sign of active vitiligo. Any patient who had received treatment in the previous three months was excluded. Ficoll density gradient centrifugation was used to isolate PBMCs from heparinized blood, after which the PBMCs were flash-frozen. This clonotype was obtained from a male donor with vitiligo. Input material: blood. The chain is made from TRBV28 and TRBJ2-2, with TRBD2 as a weak D call on 5 bases. The CDR3 region reads CASSSSQEDTGELFF. The DNA reads as follows: TGTGCCAGCAGTTCGTCCCAGGAGGACACCGGGGAGCTGTTTTTT.